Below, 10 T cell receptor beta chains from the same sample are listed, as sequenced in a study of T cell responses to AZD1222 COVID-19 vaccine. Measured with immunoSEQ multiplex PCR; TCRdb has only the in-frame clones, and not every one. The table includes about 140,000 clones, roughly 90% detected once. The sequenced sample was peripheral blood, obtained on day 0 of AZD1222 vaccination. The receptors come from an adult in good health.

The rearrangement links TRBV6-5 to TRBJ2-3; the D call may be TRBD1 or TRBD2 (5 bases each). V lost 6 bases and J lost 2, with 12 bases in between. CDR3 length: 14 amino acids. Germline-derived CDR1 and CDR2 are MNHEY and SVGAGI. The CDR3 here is CASRIGTDTDTQYF. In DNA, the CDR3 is TGTGCCAGCAGGATCGGGACGGACACAGATACGCAGTATTTT.

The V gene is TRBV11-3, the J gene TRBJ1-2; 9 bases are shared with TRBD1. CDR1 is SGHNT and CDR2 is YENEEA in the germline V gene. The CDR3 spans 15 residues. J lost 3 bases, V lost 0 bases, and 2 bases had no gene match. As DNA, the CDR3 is TGTGCCAGCAGCTTAGACACAGGGGGCGACTATGGCTACACCTTC. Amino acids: CASSLDTGGDYGYTF.

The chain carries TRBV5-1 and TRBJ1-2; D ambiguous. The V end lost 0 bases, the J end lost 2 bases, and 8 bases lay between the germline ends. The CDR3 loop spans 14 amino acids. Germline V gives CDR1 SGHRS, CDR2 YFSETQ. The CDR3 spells CASSLGHVNYGYTF. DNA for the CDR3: TGCGCCAGCAGCTTGGGACACGTAAACTATGGCTACACCTTC.

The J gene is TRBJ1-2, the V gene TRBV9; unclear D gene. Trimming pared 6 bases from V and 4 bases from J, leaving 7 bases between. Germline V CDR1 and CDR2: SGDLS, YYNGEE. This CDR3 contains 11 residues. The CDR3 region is CASMSFYGYTF. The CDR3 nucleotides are TGTGCCAGCATGTCATTCTATGGCTACACCTTC. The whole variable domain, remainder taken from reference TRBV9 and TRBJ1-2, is DSGVTQTPKHLITATGQRVTLRCSPRSGDLSVYWYQQSLDQGLQFLIQYYNGEERAKGNILERFSAQQFPDLHSELNLSSLELGDSALYFCASMSFYGYTFGSGTRLTVV.

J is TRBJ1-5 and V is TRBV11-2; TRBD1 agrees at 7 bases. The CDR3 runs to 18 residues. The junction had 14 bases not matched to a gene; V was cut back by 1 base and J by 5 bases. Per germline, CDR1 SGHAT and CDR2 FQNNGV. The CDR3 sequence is CASSLGPGTGALDQPQHF. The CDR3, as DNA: TGTGCCAGCAGCTTAGGCCCTGGTACAGGGGCCTTAGATCAGCCCCAGCATTTT.

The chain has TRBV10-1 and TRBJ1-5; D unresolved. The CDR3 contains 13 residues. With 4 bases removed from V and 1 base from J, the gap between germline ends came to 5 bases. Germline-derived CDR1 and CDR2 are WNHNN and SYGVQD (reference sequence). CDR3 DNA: TGCGCCAGCAGTGTTGGCAGCAATCAGCCCCAGCATTTT. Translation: CASSVGSNQPQHF.

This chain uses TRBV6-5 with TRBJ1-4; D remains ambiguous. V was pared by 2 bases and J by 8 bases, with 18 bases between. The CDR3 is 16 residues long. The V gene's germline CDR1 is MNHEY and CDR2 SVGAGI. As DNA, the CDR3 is TGTGCCAGCAGTTACCACTCACGGCTTGGTAAGGAAAAACTGTTTTTT. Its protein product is CASSYHSRLGKEKLFF.

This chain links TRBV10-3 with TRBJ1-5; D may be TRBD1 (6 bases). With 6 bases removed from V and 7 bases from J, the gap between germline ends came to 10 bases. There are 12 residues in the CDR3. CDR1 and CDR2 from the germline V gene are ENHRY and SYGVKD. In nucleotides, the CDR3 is TGTGCCATCAGCGACAGGAGGCAGCCCCAGCATTTT. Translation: CAISDRRQPQHF.

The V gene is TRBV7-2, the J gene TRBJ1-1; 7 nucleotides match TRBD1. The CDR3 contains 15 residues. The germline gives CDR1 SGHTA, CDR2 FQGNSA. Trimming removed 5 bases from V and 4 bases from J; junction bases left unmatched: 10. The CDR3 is CASSPRQGFGTEAFF. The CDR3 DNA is TGTGCCAGCAGCCCACGACAGGGTTTTGGCACTGAAGCTTTCTTT. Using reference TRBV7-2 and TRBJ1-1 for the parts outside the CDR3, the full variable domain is GAGVSQSPSNKVTEKGKDVELRCDPISGHTALYWYRQSLGQGLEFLIYFQGNSAPDKSGLPSDRFSAERTGGSVSTLTIQRTQQEDSAVYLCASSPRQGFGTEAFFGQGTRLTVV.

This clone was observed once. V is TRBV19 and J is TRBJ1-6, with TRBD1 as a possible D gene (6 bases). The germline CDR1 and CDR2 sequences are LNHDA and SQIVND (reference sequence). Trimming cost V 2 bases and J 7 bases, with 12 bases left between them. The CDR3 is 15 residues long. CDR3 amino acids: CASSIIYRVNSPLHF. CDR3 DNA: TGTGCCAGTAGTATAATCTACAGGGTAAATTCACCCCTCCACTTT.